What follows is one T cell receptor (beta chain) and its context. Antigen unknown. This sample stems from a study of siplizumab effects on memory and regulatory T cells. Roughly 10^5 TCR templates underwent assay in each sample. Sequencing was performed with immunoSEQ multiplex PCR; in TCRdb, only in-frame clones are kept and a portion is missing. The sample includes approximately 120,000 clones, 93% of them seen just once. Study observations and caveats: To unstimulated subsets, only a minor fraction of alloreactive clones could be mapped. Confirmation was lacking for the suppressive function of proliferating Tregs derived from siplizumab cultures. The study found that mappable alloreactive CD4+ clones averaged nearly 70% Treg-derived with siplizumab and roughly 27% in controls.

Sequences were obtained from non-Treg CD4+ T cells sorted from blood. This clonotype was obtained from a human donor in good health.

The CDR3 DNA reads as TGTGCCAGCAGCGCCACCTCTAGCGTCTCTGGCACAGATACGCAGTATTTT. This sequence encodes CASSATSSVSGTDTQYF. The gene calls are TRBV9 and TRBJ2-3; D possibly corresponds to TRBD2 (6 bases). Germline CDR1 SGDLS, CDR2 YYNGEE. This CDR3 region has 17 residues. Trimming took 3 bases from V and 1 from J, leaving 18 bases between them.